The 14 T cell receptor beta chains below all came from one sample that was sequenced in a study of blood T cell repertoires in COVID-19. The repertoire was sequenced with immunoSEQ multiplex PCR; TCRdb's copy has only in-frame clones and lacks some. The sample shows roughly 380,000 clones, around nine tenths of them seen only once. Sequenced input: peripheral blood. These receptors came from a woman aged 55-70 years with COVID-19, enrolled during active disease.

This chain links TRBV5-1 with TRBJ2-1; 8 bases align to TRBD1. V shed 7 bases, J shed 2 bases, and the junction held 8 bases outside the gene matches. The CDR3 runs 15 residues. CDR1 is SGHRS and CDR2 is YFSETQ in the germline V gene. CDR3 nucleotides: TGCGCCAGCGGGGGTACAGGGGGTCCCTACAATGAGCAGTTCTTC. Its translation is CASGGTGGPYNEQFF.

This chain joins TRBV9 and TRBJ2-1, with a tentative D call TRBD2 (6 bases). This CDR3 is built from 13 residues. Trimming took off 2 bases at V and 7 bases at J, with 10 bases between the two ends. Germline V gene sequence: CDR1 SGDLS, CDR2 YYNGEE. The CDR3 protein is CASSVWGVNEQFF. DNA of the CDR3: TGTGCCAGCAGCGTTTGGGGGGTAAATGAGCAGTTCTTC. The variable domain in full, completed from reference TRBV9 and TRBJ2-1, reads DSGVTQTPKHLITATGQRVTLRCSPRSGDLSVYWYQQSLDQGLQFLIQYYNGEERAKGNILERFSAQQFPDLHSELNLSSLELGDSALYFCASSVWGVNEQFFGPGTRLTVL.

The genes are TRBV6-4 and TRBJ1-2; possible D gene TRBD1, 5 bases. The CDR3 runs to 12 residues. Germline CDR1 and CDR2: MRHNA and SNTAGT. The ends were cut back, 6 bases at V and 7 bases at J, with 12 bases in the middle. DNA for the CDR3: TGTGCCAGCAGAGACCTCAGGGCTGGCTACACCTTC. It encodes CASRDLRAGYTF.

The chain couples TRBV19 to TRBJ2-5, with 10 bases lining up with TRBD2. Germline V gene lookup returns CDR1 LNHDA and CDR2 SQIVND (reference sequence). The CDR3 covers 16 residues. V shed 0 bases and J 4 bases; nucleotides not matched to a gene: 5. The DNA of the CDR3 is TGTGCCAGTAGTATAGAACTAGCGGGGAAGGGAGAGACCCAGTACTTC. Its protein product is CASSIELAGKGETQYF.

This chain links TRBV7-9 with TRBJ1-1; D ambiguous. The length of the CDR3 is 16 residues. CDR1 and CDR2 from the germline V gene are SEHNR and FQNEAQ (reference sequence). Trimming took 1 base from V and 0 from J, leaving 12 bases between them. CDR3 residues: CASSLGAGRMNTEAFF. The CDR3 coding sequence is TGTGCCAGCAGCTTAGGGGCAGGCCGGATGAACACTGAAGCTTTCTTT. Full variable domain (outside the CDR3, taken from reference TRBV7-9 and TRBJ1-1): DTGVSQNPRHKITKRGQNVTFRCDPISEHNRLYWYRQTLGQGPEFLTYFQNEAQLEKSRLLSDRFSAERPKGSFSTLEIQRTEQGDSAMYLCASSLGAGRMNTEAFFGQGTRLTVV.

The chain employs TRBV6-5 and TRBJ1-1; 8 nucleotides match TRBD1. Germline-derived CDR1 and CDR2 are MNHEY and SVGAGI. Trimming at V came to 6 bases and at J to 1 base, leaving 4 bases not matched to a gene. This CDR3 is built from 14 residues. Written as DNA, the CDR3 is TGTGCCAGCAGAGGGGACAGGCGGAACACTGAAGCTTTCTTT. Translation gives CASRGDRRNTEAFF.

V usage is TRBV5-1 and J usage is TRBJ1-2; weak D call: TRBD1 (6 bases). The V end lost 4 bases, the J end lost 4 bases, and 14 bases lay between the germline ends. The germline CDR1 and CDR2 sequences are SGHRS and YFSETQ. There are 14 residues in the CDR3. The CDR3: CASSPEGDGYGYTF. DNA for the CDR3: TGCGCCAGCAGCCCCGAGGGGGATGGCTATGGCTACACCTTC. The full variable domain, in which reference TRBV5-1 and TRBJ1-2 provide the parts outside the CDR3, is KAGVTQTPRYLIKTRGQQVTLSCSPISGHRSVSWYQQTPGQGLQFLFEYFSETQRNKGNFPGRFSGRQFSNSRSEMNVSTLELGDSALYLCASSPEGDGYGYTFGSGTRLTVV.

This sequence joins TRBV27 and TRBJ1-2, with D unclear. V shed 1 base and J shed 4 bases, with 10 bases lying between them. Germline values: CDR1 MNHEY, CDR2 SMNVEV (reference sequence). The CDR3 covers 14 residues. CDR3 sequence: CASSLYPGTYGYTF. CDR3 DNA: TGTGCCAGCAGTTTATATCCGGGTACCTATGGCTACACCTTC.

The chain recombines TRBV6-2 or TRBV6-3 with TRBJ2-1, with 8 bases identical to TRBD2. Trimming removed 0 bases from V and 6 bases from J; junction bases left unmatched: 4. The CDR3 loop spans 15 amino acids. Per germline, CDR1 MNHEY and CDR2 SVGEGT. The CDR3 DNA reads as TGTGCCAGCAGTTACTCCGGGCTAGCGGGCAATGAGCAGTTCTTC. Translation gives CASSYSGLAGNEQFF.

The chain employs TRBV19 and TRBJ1-1; no firm D call. Germline V CDR1 and CDR2: LNHDA, SQIVND (reference sequence). This CDR3 contains 14 residues. V was trimmed by 3 bases and J by 1 base, leaving 9 bases between them. CDR3 coding DNA: TGTGCCAGTAGTATGATGGCGGCGAACACTGAAGCTTTCTTT. Translation gives CASSMMAANTEAFF. Full variable domain (rest looked up from reference TRBV19 and TRBJ1-1): DGGITQSPKYLFRKEGQNVTLSCEQNLNHDAMYWYRQDPGQGLRLIYYSQIVNDFQKGDIAEGYSVSREKKESFPLTVTSAQKNPTAFYLCASSMMAANTEAFFGQGTRLTVV.

V usage is TRBV2 and J usage is TRBJ2-7; D is perhaps TRBD2 (5 bases). CDR3 length: 13 amino acids. The germline V gene has CDR1 SNHLY and CDR2 FYNNEI. V lost 5 bases and J 2 bases, leaving 10 bases between the germline ends. This CDR3 reads CASSRSGAYEQYF. CDR3 nucleotide sequence: TGTGCCAGCAGTCGGAGCGGAGCCTACGAGCAGTACTTC.

The rearrangement uses TRBV6-2 or TRBV6-3 and TRBJ2-5; TRBD2 agrees at 15 bases. This CDR3 spans 16 amino acids. CDR1 and CDR2 (germline): MNHEY, SVGEGT. The junction had 7 bases not matched to a gene; V was cut back by 6 bases and J by 5 bases. The CDR3 reads CASSPGLAGGGETQYF. Written as DNA, the CDR3 is TGTGCCAGCAGCCCGGGACTAGCGGGGGGAGGGGAGACCCAGTACTTC.

The rearrangement uses TRBV19 and TRBJ1-6, with D possibly being TRBD1 (5 bases). The CDR3 has 12 amino acids. Per the germline V gene, CDR1 is LNHDA and CDR2 is SQIVND (reference sequence). The germline V and J ends were trimmed by 5 bases and 10 bases, with 9 bases remaining between them. In nucleotides, the CDR3 is TGTGCCAGTAGTTTCACAGGATCACCCCTCCACTTT. It is translated as CASSFTGSPLHF.

The chain recombines TRBV25-1 with TRBJ1-4; D may be TRBD1 (6 bases). Germline V gene data show CDR1 as MGHDK and CDR2 as SYGVNS. The CDR3 is made up of 15 amino acids. The V end was cut by 8 bases, the J end by 0 bases, with 13 bases between. CDR3 amino acids: CASESRGATNEKLFF. The CDR3 DNA follows: TGTGCCAGCGAAAGCAGGGGCGCAACTAATGAAAAACTGTTTTTT.